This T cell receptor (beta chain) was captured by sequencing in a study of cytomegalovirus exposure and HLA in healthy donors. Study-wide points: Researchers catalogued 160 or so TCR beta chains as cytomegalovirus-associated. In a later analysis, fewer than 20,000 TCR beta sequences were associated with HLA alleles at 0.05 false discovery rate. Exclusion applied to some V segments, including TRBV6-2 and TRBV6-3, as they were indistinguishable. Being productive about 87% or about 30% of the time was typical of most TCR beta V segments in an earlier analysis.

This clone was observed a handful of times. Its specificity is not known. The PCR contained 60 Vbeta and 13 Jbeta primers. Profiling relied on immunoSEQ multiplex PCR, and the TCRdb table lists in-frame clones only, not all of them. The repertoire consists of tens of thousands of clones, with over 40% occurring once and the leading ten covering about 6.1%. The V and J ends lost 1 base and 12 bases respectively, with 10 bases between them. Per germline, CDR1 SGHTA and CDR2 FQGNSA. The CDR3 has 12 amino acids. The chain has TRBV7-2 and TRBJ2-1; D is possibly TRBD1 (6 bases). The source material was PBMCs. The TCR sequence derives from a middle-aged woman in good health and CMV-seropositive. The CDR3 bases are TGTGCCAGCAGCTTAGGTCAGGGGACGCAGTTCTTC. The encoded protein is CASSLGQGTQFF.